These T cell receptor beta chains were read from a single sample in a study of CD8 T cells in ankylosing spondylitis. TCRdb re-called the 5' RACE reads with MiXCR, one entry per CDR3 protein. Among just under 350,000 distinct CDR3 sequences listed, roughly 14% were seen once. The sample taken for sequencing was blood, either unsorted or a sorted T cell fraction (not recorded which). The source of these receptors is a male donor with ankylosing spondylitis or in good health (not recorded which). Both conserved end residues are part of each CDR3. D genes are given only for firm matches. Clone size is not always given. Where it is, it says once, few, many or a class for expanded clones.

CDR3 DNA: TGTGCCAGCAGGAACACACAGGGGACTGAAGCTTTCTTT
CDR3 protein: CASRNTQGTEAFF
D gene: TRBD1
V gene: TRBV6-1
J gene: TRBJ1-1
clone size: few

CDR3 DNA: TGCAGTGCTTTGGGACTAGCGGGGCGAGAGACCCAGTACTTC
CDR3 protein: CSALGLAGRETQYF
D gene: TRBD2
V gene: TRBV20-1
J gene: TRBJ2-5
clone size: -

CDR3 DNA: TGCGCCAGCAGCTTAGGGGTTGAGAGGGGCAATGAGCAGTTCTTC
CDR3 protein: CASSLGVERGNEQFF
D gene: -
V gene: TRBV5-1
J gene: TRBJ2-1
clone size: few

CDR3 DNA: TGTGCCAGCAGTTACCGGGACACCTACGAGCAGTACTTC
CDR3 protein: CASSYRDTYEQYF
D gene: -
V gene: TRBV6-5
J gene: TRBJ2-7
clone size: few

CDR3 DNA: TGTGCCAGCAGTTTTCAGGGTACAGATACGCAGTATTTT
CDR3 protein: CASSFQGTDTQYF
D gene: -
V gene: TRBV12-3/TRBV12-4
J gene: TRBJ2-3
clone size: many

CDR3 DNA: TGCGCCAGCAGGCAGTTCGGGGGAAACTATGGCTACACCTTC
CDR3 protein: CASRQFGGNYGYTF
D gene: -
V gene: TRBV5-1
J gene: TRBJ1-2
clone size: few

CDR3 DNA: TGTGCCAGCATCAACAGGGGTTACGGGGAGCTGTTTTTT
CDR3 protein: CASINRGYGELFF
D gene: TRBD1
V gene: TRBV12-3/TRBV12-4
J gene: TRBJ2-2
clone size: many

CDR3 DNA: TGTGCCAGCAGTTTAAGGGGGGCGTCGGGCTACACCTTC
CDR3 protein: CASSLRGASGYTF
D gene: -
V gene: TRBV12-3/TRBV12-4
J gene: TRBJ1-2
clone size: -

CDR3 DNA: TGCGCCAGCACCAAGGGAGGGACTAGCGGAAACACCGGGGAGCTGTTTTTT
CDR3 protein: CASTKGGTSGNTGELFF
D gene: TRBD2
V gene: TRBV5-1
J gene: TRBJ2-2
clone size: -

CDR3 DNA: TGTGCCAGCAGCTTAGGAGCGGGGCTTGAGCAGTTCTTC
CDR3 protein: CASSLGAGLEQFF
D gene: TRBD2
V gene: TRBV7-2
J gene: TRBJ2-1
clone size: -

CDR3 DNA: TGTGCCAGCAGCTTAGACAGGATTAATCCCCTCTACGAGCAGTACTTC
CDR3 protein: CASSLDRINPLYEQYF
D gene: -
V gene: TRBV5-5
J gene: TRBJ2-7
clone size: few

CDR3 DNA: TGTGCCAGCAGTCAGGGGGAAGGGGAGACCCAGTACTTC
CDR3 protein: CASSQGEGETQYF
D gene: TRBD1
V gene: TRBV2
J gene: TRBJ2-5
clone size: -

CDR3 DNA: TGTGCCAGCATGCGGCGGGCCCCTTTCAATGAGCAGTTCTTC
CDR3 protein: CASMRRAPFNEQFF
D gene: -
V gene: TRBV27
J gene: TRBJ2-1
clone size: -

CDR3 DNA: TGCGCCAGCAGCTTCCAAATGACTAGCGGGAGAAATGAGCAGTTCTTC
CDR3 protein: CASSFQMTSGRNEQFF
D gene: TRBD2
V gene: TRBV5-1
J gene: TRBJ2-1
clone size: few

CDR3 DNA: TGTGCCAGCAGCTTAGATCAGTCGGAGACCCAGTACTTC
CDR3 protein: CASSLDQSETQYF
D gene: -
V gene: TRBV12-3/TRBV12-4
J gene: TRBJ2-5
clone size: few

CDR3 DNA: TGCGCCAGCAGCTTGGCCCTGGGACAGGGCGCAGATACGCAGTATTTT
CDR3 protein: CASSLALGQGADTQYF
D gene: TRBD1
V gene: TRBV5-1
J gene: TRBJ2-3
clone size: -

CDR3 DNA: TGTGCCATCAGTGAGTACGGCAGGGGGGCGACCAGGGATCAGCCCCAGCATTTT
CDR3 protein: CAISEYGRGATRDQPQHF
D gene: TRBD1
V gene: TRBV10-3
J gene: TRBJ1-5
clone size: many

CDR3 DNA: TGTGCCATCAGTGAGACGGACAGCTCCTACAATGAGCAGTTCTTC
CDR3 protein: CAISETDSSYNEQFF
D gene: -
V gene: TRBV10-3
J gene: TRBJ2-1
clone size: -

CDR3 DNA: TGTGCCAGTAGTAACCGGAACACTGAAGCTTTCTTT
CDR3 protein: CASSNRNTEAFF
D gene: -
V gene: TRBV19
J gene: TRBJ1-1
clone size: -

CDR3 DNA: TGCAGTGCTAGAAGAGGGACAGGCAGCTCCTACGAGCAGTACTTC
CDR3 protein: CSARRGTGSSYEQYF
D gene: TRBD1
V gene: TRBV20-1
J gene: TRBJ2-7
clone size: -

CDR3 DNA: TGTGCCAGCAGCCAAGGCCCGGTCGCAGGCTCTTATGGCTACACCTTC
CDR3 protein: CASSQGPVAGSYGYTF
D gene: -
V gene: TRBV3-1
J gene: TRBJ1-2
clone size: few

CDR3 DNA: TGTGCCAGCAGCCGGGGGGGCCCCCACACTGAAGCTTTCTTT
CDR3 protein: CASSRGGPHTEAFF
D gene: -
V gene: TRBV11-3
J gene: TRBJ1-1
clone size: -

CDR3 DNA: TGCGCCAGCAGCTTGGAACCTAGCGGGGGAGGGGGGCAGTTCTTC
CDR3 protein: CASSLEPSGGGGQFF
D gene: TRBD2
V gene: TRBV5-1
J gene: TRBJ2-1
clone size: -

CDR3 DNA: TGTGCCAGCAGCCAGGACTCGATGCAGTATTTT
CDR3 protein: CASSQDSMQYF
D gene: -
V gene: TRBV5-5
J gene: TRBJ2-3
clone size: -

CDR3 DNA: TGTGCCAGCAGCTTTCGCGCGAGGGAAGCTGAAGCTTTCTTT
CDR3 protein: CASSFRAREAEAFF
D gene: -
V gene: TRBV7-9
J gene: TRBJ1-1
clone size: few

CDR3 DNA: TGTGCCAGCTCACCAAACAGGCGGGAGACCCAGTACTTC
CDR3 protein: CASSPNRRETQYF
D gene: -
V gene: TRBV18
J gene: TRBJ2-5
clone size: -

CDR3 DNA: TGCGCCAGCAGCTTGGGGTTAGGCTACGAGCAGTACTTC
CDR3 protein: CASSLGLGYEQYF
D gene: -
V gene: TRBV5-1
J gene: TRBJ2-7
clone size: -

CDR3 DNA: TGTGCCATCAGTGAGCGGAGGAAAGAGACAGATACGCAGTATTTT
CDR3 protein: CAISERRKETDTQYF
D gene: -
V gene: TRBV10-3
J gene: TRBJ2-3
clone size: -

CDR3 DNA: TGTGCCAGCAGCGGACTGACCTCCTACGAGCAGTACTTC
CDR3 protein: CASSGLTSYEQYF
D gene: -
V gene: TRBV3-1
J gene: TRBJ2-7
clone size: -

CDR3 DNA: TGCGCCAGCAGTTTAGCGGGAGTGGACTACGAGCAGTACTTC
CDR3 protein: CASSLAGVDYEQYF
D gene: TRBD2
V gene: TRBV5-1
J gene: TRBJ2-7
clone size: few

CDR3 DNA: TGTGCCAGCAGCCCTTATTCCCCCGGGACTAGCGAATGGGGGACCCAGTACTTC
CDR3 protein: CASSPYSPGTSEWGTQYF
D gene: TRBD2
V gene: TRBV3-1
J gene: TRBJ2-5
clone size: few

CDR3 DNA: TGTGCCAGCAGCTCCAGTGGGCCACAAGGGAGGGAGACCCAGTACTTC
CDR3 protein: CASSSSGPQGRETQYF
D gene: -
V gene: TRBV11-2
J gene: TRBJ2-5
clone size: -

CDR3 DNA: TGTGCCAGCAGCACCTTACTAGCGGGCAACACCGGGGAGCTGTTTTTT
CDR3 protein: CASSTLLAGNTGELFF
D gene: TRBD2
V gene: TRBV7-6
J gene: TRBJ2-2
clone size: few

CDR3 DNA: TGTGCCAGCAGTGGGCGCGACGGGACTGACTCCTACGAGCAGTACTTC
CDR3 protein: CASSGRDGTDSYEQYF
D gene: -
V gene: TRBV25-1
J gene: TRBJ2-7
clone size: few

CDR3 DNA: TGTGCCAGCAGCCCCCGATCCCGGGCGACCTACGAGCAGTACTTC
CDR3 protein: CASSPRSRATYEQYF
D gene: -
V gene: TRBV7-2
J gene: TRBJ2-7
clone size: -

CDR3 DNA: TGTGCCAGCAGTGAATTGGGACAGGGGATTGGGAAAGAGACCCAGTACTTC
CDR3 protein: CASSELGQGIGKETQYF
D gene: TRBD1
V gene: TRBV25-1
J gene: TRBJ2-5
clone size: -

CDR3 DNA: TGTGCCATCAGTACCGACAGGGACACCGGGGAGCTGTTTTTT
CDR3 protein: CAISTDRDTGELFF
D gene: TRBD1
V gene: TRBV10-3
J gene: TRBJ2-2
clone size: -

CDR3 DNA: TGTGCCAGCAGTAGGGACAGAAACATTCAGTACTTC
CDR3 protein: CASSRDRNIQYF
D gene: TRBD1
V gene: TRBV6-5
J gene: TRBJ2-4
clone size: -

CDR3 DNA: TGTGCCAGCAGTCCTACGAGGGGTACTAATGAAAAACTGTTTTTT
CDR3 protein: CASSPTRGTNEKLFF
D gene: -
V gene: TRBV27
J gene: TRBJ1-4
clone size: few

CDR3 DNA: TGTGCCACCAGCAGAGATCAGAGGAATCGGGCGGGAGTTGGAAATGAGCAGTTCTTC
CDR3 protein: CATSRDQRNRAGVGNEQFF
D gene: TRBD2
V gene: TRBV15
J gene: TRBJ2-1
clone size: few

CDR3 DNA: TGTGCCAGCTCACCCCTCGGGCTAGGAGGAGAGACCCAGTACTTC
CDR3 protein: CASSPLGLGGETQYF
D gene: -
V gene: TRBV18
J gene: TRBJ2-5
clone size: few

CDR3 DNA: TGTGCCAGCAGTTCGGGACAGCGAAGGGCTAGCGAGAGCTCCTACGAGCAGTACTTC
CDR3 protein: CASSSGQRRASESSYEQYF
D gene: -
V gene: TRBV6-5
J gene: TRBJ2-7
clone size: once

CDR3 DNA: TGTGCCAGCAGGCCCGGGGCGGGGAGGTCGTTTTTT
CDR3 protein: CASRPGAGRSFF
D gene: -
V gene: TRBV6-1
J gene: TRBJ1-4
clone size: -

CDR3 DNA: TGTGCCAGCAGCTTAGCCCAGGGTTACAACTACTATGGCTACACCTTC
CDR3 protein: CASSLAQGYNYYGYTF
D gene: -
V gene: TRBV11-2
J gene: TRBJ1-2
clone size: few

CDR3 DNA: TGTGCCAGCAGCCAAGACAACAGGGGGCGCTACAATGAGCAGTTCTTC
CDR3 protein: CASSQDNRGRYNEQFF
D gene: TRBD1
V gene: TRBV3-1
J gene: TRBJ2-1
clone size: few

CDR3 DNA: TGCGCCAGCAGCTTGGGGGCAAGGGGGGATGAGCAGTTCTTC
CDR3 protein: CASSLGARGDEQFF
D gene: -
V gene: TRBV5-1
J gene: TRBJ2-1
clone size: few

CDR3 DNA: TGTGCCAGCAGCTTCGGAGGTTCGGCAGTCACTGAAGCTTTCTTT
CDR3 protein: CASSFGGSAVTEAFF
D gene: -
V gene: TRBV7-2
J gene: TRBJ1-1
clone size: -

CDR3 DNA: TGCTGTGCTAGGTATACTAGCGGGGCCCACTCTGGGGCCAACGTCCTGACTTTC
CDR3 protein: CCARYTSGAHSGANVLTF
D gene: TRBD2
V gene: TRBV20-1
J gene: TRBJ2-6
clone size: -

CDR3 DNA: TGTGCCAGCTCTTTAGGAGGGGGCACAGATACGCAGTATTTT
CDR3 protein: CASSLGGGTDTQYF
D gene: -
V gene: TRBV5-1
J gene: TRBJ2-3
clone size: many

CDR3 DNA: TGTGCCAGCAGTTTAGGGCACGCTAACAATGAGCAGTTCTTC
CDR3 protein: CASSLGHANNEQFF
D gene: -
V gene: TRBV12-3/TRBV12-4
J gene: TRBJ2-1
clone size: many

CDR3 DNA: TGTGCCAGCAGTCGCTCTTCTAGCGGGAGGAATGAGCAGTTCTTC
CDR3 protein: CASSRSSSGRNEQFF
D gene: TRBD2
V gene: TRBV6-1
J gene: TRBJ2-1
clone size: -

CDR3 DNA: TGTGCCAGCAGCGTAGGAAGCCGGACGGCGAACACTGAAGCTTTCTTT
CDR3 protein: CASSVGSRTANTEAFF
D gene: -
V gene: TRBV9
J gene: TRBJ1-1
clone size: few

CDR3 DNA: TGTGCCAGTGGAATCAGGGGAAAGGGACCAGATACGCAGTATTTT
CDR3 protein: CASGIRGKGPDTQYF
D gene: -
V gene: TRBV19
J gene: TRBJ2-3
clone size: -

CDR3 DNA: TGTGCCAGCAGAAGGGCCCTTGGGGAAAAACTGTTTTTT
CDR3 protein: CASRRALGEKLFF
D gene: -
V gene: TRBV7-9
J gene: TRBJ1-4
clone size: -

CDR3 DNA: TGCAGTGCTAGTTGGACGGGCGGCACTGAAGCTTTCTTT
CDR3 protein: CSASWTGGTEAFF
D gene: -
V gene: TRBV20-1
J gene: TRBJ1-1
clone size: few

CDR3 DNA: TGTGCCAGCAGAACGACCGGGACCCCTCGCGGGATCTTC
CDR3 protein: CASRTTGTPRGIF
D gene: -
V gene: TRBV28
J gene: TRBJ2-1
clone size: -

CDR3 DNA: TGTGCCAGCAGTGAACTCGCAGGGCAGGTCACCGGGGAGCTGTTTTTT
CDR3 protein: CASSELAGQVTGELFF
D gene: -
V gene: TRBV6-1
J gene: TRBJ2-2
clone size: few